This T cell receptor (beta chain) was captured by sequencing in a study of blood T cell repertoires in COVID-19. As for the study in general: Samples of COVID-19 (acute and convalescent) were obtained from the United States, Italy and Spain. PBMCs, B-cell-depleted T cells, or T cells were the source of the cDNA or gDNA that made up the material.

Germline V CDR1 and CDR2: SGHVS, FQNEAQ. The CDR3 covers 18 residues. V lost 5 bases and J lost 7; bases outside the gene matches: 18. The sample holds one count of this clone. Assay used: immunoSEQ multiplex PCR; TCRdb lists only in-frame clones, some missing. Here the sample spans fewer than 120,000 clones, nearly 80% being singletons. Material for sequencing was peripheral blood. This clonotype was sampled from a woman older than 75 with active or convalescent COVID-19. V and J are TRBV7-8 and TRBJ2-5; 11 nucleotides match TRBD2. The CDR3 loop is CASSQGVLAGGREWTQYF. The CDR3 region has the DNA TGTGCCAGCAGCCAGGGGGTGTTAGCGGGAGGGCGAGAATGGACCCAGTACTTC.